One and the same sample provided the 2 T cell receptor beta chains below, sequenced in a study of blood T cells in healthy people across ages. Primed by a sample-barcoded 5' primer and a J-beta primer mix, a second PCR proceeded for 7 to 11 cycles. MiXCR, run by TCRdb on the 5' RACE reads, gives a single entry per CDR3 protein. The sample includes about 290,000 distinct CDR3 sequences, roughly a quarter of them seen just once. Material: blood. The receptors derive from a woman aged 65 to 85 in good health.

This clonotype was seen only a few times. The chain joins TRBV7-8 to TRBJ2-5; D remains ambiguous. The J call may be mistaken, given a closer DNA end match to TRBJ2-7. The germline CDR1 and CDR2 sequences are SGHVS and FQNEAQ. CDR3 length: 15 residues. CDR3 sequence: CASSLRVSDFYEQYF. The CDR3 nucleotides are TGTGCCAGCAGCTTACGGGTGTCTGACTTTTACGAGCAGTACTTC.

The chain links TRBV5-1 to TRBJ1-1; possible D gene TRBD1, 5 bases. Germline lookup yields CDR1 SGHRS and CDR2 YFSETQ. The ends were cut back, 4 bases at V and 9 bases at J, with 13 bases in the middle. This CDR3 region has 12 residues. CDR3 loop: CASSAMGVKAFF. CDR3 nucleotides: TGCGCCAGCAGCGCCATGGGGGTGAAAGCTTTCTTT.